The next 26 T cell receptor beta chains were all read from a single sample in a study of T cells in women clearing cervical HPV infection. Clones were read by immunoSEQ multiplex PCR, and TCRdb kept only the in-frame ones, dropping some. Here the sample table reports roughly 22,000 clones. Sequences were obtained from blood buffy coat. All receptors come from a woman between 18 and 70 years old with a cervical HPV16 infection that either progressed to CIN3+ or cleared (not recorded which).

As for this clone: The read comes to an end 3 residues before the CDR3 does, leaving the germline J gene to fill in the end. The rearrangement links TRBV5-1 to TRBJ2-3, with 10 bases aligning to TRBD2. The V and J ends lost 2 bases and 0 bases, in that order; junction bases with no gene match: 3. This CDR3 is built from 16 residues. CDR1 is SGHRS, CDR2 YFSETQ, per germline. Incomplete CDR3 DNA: TGCGCCAGCAGCTTAGGACTAGCGGTTAGCACAGATACG. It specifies CASSLGLAVSTDT. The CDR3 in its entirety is CASSLGLAVSTDTQYF.

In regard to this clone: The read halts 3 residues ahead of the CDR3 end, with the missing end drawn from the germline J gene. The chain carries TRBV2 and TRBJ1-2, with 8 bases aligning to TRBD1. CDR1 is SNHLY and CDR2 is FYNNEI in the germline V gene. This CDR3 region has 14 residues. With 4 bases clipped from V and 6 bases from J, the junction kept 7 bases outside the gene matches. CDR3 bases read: TGTGCCAGCAGTGGGACAGGGTCCTTCAATGGC. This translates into CASSGTGSFNG. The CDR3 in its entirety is CASSGTGSFNGYTF.

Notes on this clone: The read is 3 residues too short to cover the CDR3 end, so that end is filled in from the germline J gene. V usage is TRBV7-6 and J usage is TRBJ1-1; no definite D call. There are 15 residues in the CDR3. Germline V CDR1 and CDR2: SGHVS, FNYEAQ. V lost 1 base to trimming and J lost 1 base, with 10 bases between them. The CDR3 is CASSLGVGTNTEAFF. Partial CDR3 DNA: TGTGCCAGCAGCTTAGGCGTGGGCACGAACACTGAA.

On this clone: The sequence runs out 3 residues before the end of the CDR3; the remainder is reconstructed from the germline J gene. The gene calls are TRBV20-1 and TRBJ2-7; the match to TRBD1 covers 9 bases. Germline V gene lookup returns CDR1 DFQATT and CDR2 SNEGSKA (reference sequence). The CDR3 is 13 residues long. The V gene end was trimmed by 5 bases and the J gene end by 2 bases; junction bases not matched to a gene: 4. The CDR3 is CSAGTGKTYEQYF. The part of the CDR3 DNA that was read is TGCAGTGCTGGGACAGGGAAGACCTACGAG.

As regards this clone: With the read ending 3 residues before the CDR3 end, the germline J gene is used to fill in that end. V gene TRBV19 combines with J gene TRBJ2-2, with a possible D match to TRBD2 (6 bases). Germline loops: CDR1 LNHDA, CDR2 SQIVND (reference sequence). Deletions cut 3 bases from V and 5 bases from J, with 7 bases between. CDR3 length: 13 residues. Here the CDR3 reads CASSIGGTGELFF. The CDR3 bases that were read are TGTGCCAGTAGTATTGGGGGGACCGGGGAG.

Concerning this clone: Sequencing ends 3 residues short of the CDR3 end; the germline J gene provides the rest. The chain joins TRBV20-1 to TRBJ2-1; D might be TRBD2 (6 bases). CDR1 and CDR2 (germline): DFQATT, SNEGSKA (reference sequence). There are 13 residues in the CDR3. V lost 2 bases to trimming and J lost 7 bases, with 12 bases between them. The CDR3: CSARQDYRNEQFF. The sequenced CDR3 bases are TGCAGTGCTAGACAGGACTACAGGAATGAG.

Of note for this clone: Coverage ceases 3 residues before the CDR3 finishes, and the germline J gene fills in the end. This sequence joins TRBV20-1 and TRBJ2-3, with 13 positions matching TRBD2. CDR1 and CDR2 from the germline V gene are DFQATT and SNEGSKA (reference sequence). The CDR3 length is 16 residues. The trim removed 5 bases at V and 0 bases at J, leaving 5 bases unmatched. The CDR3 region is CSASGLAGVSTDTQYF. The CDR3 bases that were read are TGCAGTGCTTCAGGACTAGCGGGAGTGAGCACAGATACG.

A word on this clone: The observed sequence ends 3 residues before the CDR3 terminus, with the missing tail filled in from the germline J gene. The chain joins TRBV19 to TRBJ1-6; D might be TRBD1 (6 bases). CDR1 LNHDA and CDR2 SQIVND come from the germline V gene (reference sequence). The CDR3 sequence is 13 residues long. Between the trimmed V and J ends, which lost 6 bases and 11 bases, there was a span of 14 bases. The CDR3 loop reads CASSPGVTAPLHF. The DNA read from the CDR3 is TGTGCCAGTAGCCCAGGGGTAACGGCACCC.

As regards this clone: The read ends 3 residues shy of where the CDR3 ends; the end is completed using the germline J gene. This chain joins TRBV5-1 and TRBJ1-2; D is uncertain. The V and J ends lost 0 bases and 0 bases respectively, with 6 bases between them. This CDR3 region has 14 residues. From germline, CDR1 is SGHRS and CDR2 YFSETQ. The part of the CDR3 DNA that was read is TGCGCCAGCAGCTTGGAGTTAGCTAACTATGGC. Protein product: CASSLELANYG. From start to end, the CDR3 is CASSLELANYGYTF.

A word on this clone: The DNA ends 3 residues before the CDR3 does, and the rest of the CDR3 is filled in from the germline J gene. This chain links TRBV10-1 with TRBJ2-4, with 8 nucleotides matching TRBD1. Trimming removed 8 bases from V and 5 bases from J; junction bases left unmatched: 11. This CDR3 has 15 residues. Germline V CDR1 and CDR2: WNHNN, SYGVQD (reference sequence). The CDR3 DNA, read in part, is TGCGCCAGCGACCGGGACAGGAAAAAGGAAAACATT. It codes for CASDRDRKKENI. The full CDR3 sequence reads CASDRDRKKENIQYF.

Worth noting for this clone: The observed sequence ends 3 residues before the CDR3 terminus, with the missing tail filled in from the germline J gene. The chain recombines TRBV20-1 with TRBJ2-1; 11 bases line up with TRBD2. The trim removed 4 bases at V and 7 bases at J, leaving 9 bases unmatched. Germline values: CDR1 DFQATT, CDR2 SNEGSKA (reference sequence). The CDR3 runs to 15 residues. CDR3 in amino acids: CSATAGTSGHNEQFF. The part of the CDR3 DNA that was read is TGCAGTGCTACAGCCGGGACTAGCGGACATAATGAG.

The CDR3 region is CAWSVLAGRYNEQFF. Incomplete CDR3 DNA: TGTGCCTGGAGTGTCCTAGCGGGACGCTACAATGAG. The V call is TRBV30, the J call TRBJ2-1, with 9 bases fitting TRBD2. The read falls 3 residues short of the CDR3 end, and the missing part is taken from the germline J gene. Germline CDR1 GTSNPN, CDR2 SVGIG (reference sequence). CDR3 length equals 15 residues. V dropped 0 bases and J dropped 3; count of bases not matched to a gene: 3.

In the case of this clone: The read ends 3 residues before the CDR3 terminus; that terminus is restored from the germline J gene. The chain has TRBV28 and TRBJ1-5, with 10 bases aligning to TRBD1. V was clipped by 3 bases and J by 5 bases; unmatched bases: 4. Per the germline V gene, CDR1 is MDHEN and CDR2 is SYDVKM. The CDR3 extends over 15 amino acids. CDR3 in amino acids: CASSFGQGVYQPQHF. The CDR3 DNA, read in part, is TGTGCCAGCAGTTTTGGACAGGGGGTTTATCAGCCC.

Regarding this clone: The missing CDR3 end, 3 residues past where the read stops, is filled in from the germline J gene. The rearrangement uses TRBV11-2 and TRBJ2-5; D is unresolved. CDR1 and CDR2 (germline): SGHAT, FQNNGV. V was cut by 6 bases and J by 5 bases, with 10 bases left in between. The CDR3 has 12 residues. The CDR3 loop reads CASSLALETQYF. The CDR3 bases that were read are TGTGCCAGCAGTCTGGCCCTGGAGACC.

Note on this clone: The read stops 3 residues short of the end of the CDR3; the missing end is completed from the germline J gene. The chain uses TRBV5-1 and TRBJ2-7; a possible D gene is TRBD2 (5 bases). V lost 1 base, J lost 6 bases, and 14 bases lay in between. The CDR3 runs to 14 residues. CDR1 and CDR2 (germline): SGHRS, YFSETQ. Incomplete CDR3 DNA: TGCGCCAGCAGCTTGTACGGGGAATCGGGCGAG. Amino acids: CASSLYGESGE. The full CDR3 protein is CASSLYGESGEQYF.

CDR3 amino acids: CASSPGGGNSYEQYF. CDR3 DNA, as far as it was read: TGTGCCAGCAGCCCAGGGGGAGGGAACTCCTACGAG. The chain is built from TRBV4-2 and TRBJ2-7; D is possibly TRBD1 or TRBD2 (7 bases each). Read sequence stops 3 residues before the CDR3 end, and the germline J gene provides the missing end. Germline V gene data show CDR1 as LGHNA and CDR2 as YNFKEQ. This CDR3 has 15 residues. The ends were cut back, 4 bases at V and 0 bases at J, with 13 bases in the middle.

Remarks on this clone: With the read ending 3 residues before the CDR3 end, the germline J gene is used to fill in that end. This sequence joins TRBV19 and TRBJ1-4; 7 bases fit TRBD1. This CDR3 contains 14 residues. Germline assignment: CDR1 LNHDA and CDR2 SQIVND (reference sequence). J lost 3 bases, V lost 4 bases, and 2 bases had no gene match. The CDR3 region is CASSRGQPNEKLFF. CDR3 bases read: TGTGCCAGTAGTAGGGGACAGCCTAATGAAAAA.

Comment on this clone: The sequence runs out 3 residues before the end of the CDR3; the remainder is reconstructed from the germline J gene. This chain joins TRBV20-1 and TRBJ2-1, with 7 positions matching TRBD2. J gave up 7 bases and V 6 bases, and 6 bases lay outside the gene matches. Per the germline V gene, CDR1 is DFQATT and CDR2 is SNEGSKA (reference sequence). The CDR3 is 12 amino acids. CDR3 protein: CSAQTSYNEQFF. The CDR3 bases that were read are TGCAGTGCCCAGACTAGCTATAATGAG.

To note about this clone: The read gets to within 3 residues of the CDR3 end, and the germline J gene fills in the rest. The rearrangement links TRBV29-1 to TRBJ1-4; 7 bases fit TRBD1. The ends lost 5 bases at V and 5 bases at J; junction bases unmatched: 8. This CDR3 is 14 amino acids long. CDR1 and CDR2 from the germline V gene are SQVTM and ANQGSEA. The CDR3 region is CSVYPGQNNEKLFF. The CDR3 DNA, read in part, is TGCAGCGTTTACCCGGGACAGAACAATGAAAAA.

The CDR3 region is CASSEALRTRTGELFF. CDR3 bases read: TGTGCCAGCAGTGAAGCGCTTAGGACTCGAACCGGGGAG. V is TRBV2 and J is TRBJ2-2; D perhaps matches TRBD2 (5 bases). With the read ending 3 residues before the CDR3 end, the germline J gene is used to fill in that end. The CDR3 is made up of 16 amino acids. Trimming left V 0 bases short and J 5 bases short, with 13 bases between. Germline V gives CDR1 SNHLY, CDR2 FYNNEI. Using reference TRBV2 and TRBJ2-2 for the parts outside the CDR3, the full variable domain is EPEVTQTPSHQVTQMGQEVILRCVPISNHLYFYWYRQILGQKVEFLVSFYNNEISEKSEIFDDQFSVERPDGSNFTLKIRSTKLEDSAMYFCASSEALRTRTGELFFGEGSRLTVL.

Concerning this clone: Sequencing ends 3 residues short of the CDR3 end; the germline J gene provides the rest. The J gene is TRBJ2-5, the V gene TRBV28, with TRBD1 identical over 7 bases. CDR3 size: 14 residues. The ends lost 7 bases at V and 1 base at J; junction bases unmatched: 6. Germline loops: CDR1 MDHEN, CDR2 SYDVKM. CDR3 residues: CASKPQGTQETQYF. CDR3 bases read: TGTGCCAGCAAACCACAGGGGACCCAAGAGACC.

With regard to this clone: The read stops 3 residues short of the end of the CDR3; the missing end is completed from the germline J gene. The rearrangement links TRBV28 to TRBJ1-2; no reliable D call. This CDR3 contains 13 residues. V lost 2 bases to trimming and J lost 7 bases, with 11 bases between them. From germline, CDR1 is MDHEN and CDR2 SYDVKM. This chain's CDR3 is CASSLPRVGGYTF. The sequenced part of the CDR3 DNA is TGTGCCAGCAGTTTACCCCGGGTGGGTGGC.

CDR3 DNA, as far as it was read: TGTGCCAGTAGTATAGGGACAGGACTCAGGAATGAG. This codes for CASSIGTGLRNE. In full, the CDR3 reads CASSIGTGLRNEQFF. V and J are TRBV19 and TRBJ2-1, with 7 nucleotides matching TRBD1. Sequencing ends 3 residues short of the CDR3 end; the germline J gene provides the rest. The CDR3 consists of 15 residues. Germline V CDR1 and CDR2: LNHDA, SQIVND (reference sequence). V lost 1 base, J lost 7 bases, and 7 bases stayed unmatched.

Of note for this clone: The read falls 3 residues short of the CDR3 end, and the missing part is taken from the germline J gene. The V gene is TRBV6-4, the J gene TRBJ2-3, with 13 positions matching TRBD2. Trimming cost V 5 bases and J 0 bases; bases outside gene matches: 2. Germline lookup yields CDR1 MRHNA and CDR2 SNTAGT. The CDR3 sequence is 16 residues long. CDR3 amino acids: CASSQGLAGSTDTQYF. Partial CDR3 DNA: TGTGCCAGCAGTCAGGGACTAGCGGGAAGCACAGATACG.

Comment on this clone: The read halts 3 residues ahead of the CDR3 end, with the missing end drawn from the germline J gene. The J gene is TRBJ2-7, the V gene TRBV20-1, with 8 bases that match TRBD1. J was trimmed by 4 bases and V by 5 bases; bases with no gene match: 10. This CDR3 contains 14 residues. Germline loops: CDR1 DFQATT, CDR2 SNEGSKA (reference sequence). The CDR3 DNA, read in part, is TGCAGTGCTTGGATCAGGGGGCACAGGTACGAG. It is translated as CSAWIRGHRYE. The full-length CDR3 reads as CSAWIRGHRYEQYF.

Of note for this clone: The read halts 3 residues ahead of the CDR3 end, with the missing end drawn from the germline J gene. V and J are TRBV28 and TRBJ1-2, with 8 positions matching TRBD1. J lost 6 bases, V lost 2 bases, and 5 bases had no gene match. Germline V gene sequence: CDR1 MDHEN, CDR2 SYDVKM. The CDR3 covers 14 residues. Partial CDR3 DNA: TGTGCCAGCAGTTTACCGGACAGGGCTGATGGC. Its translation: CASSLPDRADG. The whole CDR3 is CASSLPDRADGYTF.